This T cell receptor beta chain comes out of a study of T cells after yellow fever vaccination. CDR1 SEHNR and CDR2 FQNEAQ come from the germline V gene (reference sequence). There are 13 residues in the CDR3. V shed 5 bases and J shed 5 bases, with 10 bases lying between them. Researchers made TCR cDNA using 5'RACE template switching, and this step added a universal primer site and UMIs. MiXCR, run by TCRdb on the 5' RACE reads, gives a single entry per CDR3 protein. The table records about 73,000 distinct CDR3 sequences, around 7% of them present only once. This TCR was recovered from a man aged 25-45 years who received the YFV17D yellow fever vaccine. Sequencing was performed on CD8+ T cells sorted from PBMCs, taken on the day of the yellow fever booster vaccination. The chain couples TRBV7-9 to TRBJ2-4; D is unresolved. CDR3 region: CASSPPMENIQYF. In DNA, the CDR3 is TGTGCCAGCAGCCCTCCTATGGAAAACATTCAGTACTTC.